These 25 T cell receptor beta chains were sequenced from one sample in a study of blood T cell repertoires in COVID-19. The assay was immunoSEQ multiplex PCR, and TCRdb's table has in-frame clones only and misses some. The repertoire has nearly 200,000 clones, more than 70% of them found once; the top ten carry 5% to 7.5%. The material sequenced was peripheral blood. Receptor source: a middle-aged woman who had recovered from COVID-19.

In this sample, this clone turned up a few times. The chain carries TRBV6-6 and TRBJ1-2, with D maybe TRBD1 (6 bases). V lost 7 bases to trimming and J lost 5 bases, with 11 bases between them. Germline CDR1 MNHNY, CDR2 SVGAGI (reference sequence). The CDR3 has 12 residues. The DNA for the CDR3 is TGTGCCAGCAATCGGGACAATTATGGCTACACCTTC. As protein: CASNRDNYGYTF.

Written as DNA, the CDR3 is TGCGCCAGCAGCTTGGCCGGTTCCGATCACGAGCAGTACTTC. It specifies CASSLAGSDHEQYF. The rearrangement joins TRBV5-1 to TRBJ2-7, with unresolved D. CDR1 is SGHRS, CDR2 YFSETQ, per germline. CDR3 length equals 14 residues. The germline V and J ends were trimmed by 0 bases and 5 bases, with 12 bases remaining between them.

In this sample, this clone turned up many times. The chain uses TRBV2 and TRBJ1-6; 10 positions agree with TRBD1. From germline, CDR1 is SNHLY and CDR2 FYNNEI. The V gene end was trimmed by 6 bases and the J gene end by 9 bases; junction bases not matched to a gene: 5. The CDR3 spans 14 residues. CDR3 bases: TGTGCCAGCAGGGGGGACAGGGGAGCTTCACCCCTCCACTTT. Its translation is CASRGDRGASPLHF.

This rearrangement joins TRBV2 to TRBJ2-1, with 11 bases fitting TRBD2. The CDR3 totals 15 residues. V lost 3 bases and J lost 9; bases outside the gene matches: 7. Germline V gives CDR1 SNHLY, CDR2 FYNNEI. This CDR3 reads CASSDRASGRTEQFF. The CDR3 nucleotides read TGTGCCAGCAGTGACAGGGCTAGCGGGAGGACTGAGCAGTTCTTC. Full variable domain (missing parts from reference TRBV2 and TRBJ2-1): EPEVTQTPSHQVTQMGQEVILRCVPISNHLYFYWYRQILGQKVEFLVSFYNNEISEKSEIFDDQFSVERPDGSNFTLKIRSTKLEDSAMYFCASSDRASGRTEQFFGPGTRLTVL.

The sample holds one count of this clone. CDR3 sequence: CASSMREGVYEQYF. CDR3 in DNA: TGTGCCAGCAGCATGCGGGAGGGGGTGTACGAGCAGTACTTC. V is TRBV7-2 and J is TRBJ2-7; 9 bases map to TRBD2. V shed 5 bases, J shed 4 bases, and the junction held 6 bases outside the gene matches. The CDR3 is made up of 14 amino acids. Germline loops: CDR1 SGHTA, CDR2 FQGNSA.

J is TRBJ1-4 and V is TRBV5-1, with D tentatively TRBD1 (6 bases). Germline V gives CDR1 SGHRS, CDR2 YFSETQ. V lost 4 bases and J lost 7, with 20 bases in between. This CDR3 region has 16 residues. The CDR3 nucleotides are TGCGCCAGCAGCGGAAGGGGACAAAGCGACTCTGAAAAACTGTTTTTT. Translated: CASSGRGQSDSEKLFF.

The V gene is TRBV28, the J gene TRBJ2-6, with D tentatively TRBD1 (6 bases). The V gene's germline CDR1 is MDHEN and CDR2 SYDVKM. V was trimmed by 6 bases and J by 2 bases, leaving 11 bases between them. The CDR3 is made up of 15 amino acids. The CDR3: CASRGYRAGANVLTF. DNA for the CDR3: TGTGCCAGCAGGGGCTACAGGGCTGGGGCCAACGTCCTGACTTTC.

V is TRBV4-2 and J is TRBJ1-2; 8 positions match TRBD1. Germline V gene data show CDR1 as LGHNA and CDR2 as YNFKEQ. The V and J ends lost 0 bases and 4 bases, in that order; junction bases with no gene match: 13. This CDR3 is 18 amino acids long. The CDR3 protein is CASSQDRQGLTTGYGYTF. DNA for the CDR3: TGTGCCAGCAGCCAAGATCGACAGGGGCTGACGACCGGCTATGGCTACACCTTC.

V is TRBV9 and J is TRBJ2-3; 12 bases fit TRBD2. Trimming cost V 3 bases and J 5 bases; bases outside gene matches: 19. CDR3 size: 20 residues. The germline V gene has CDR1 SGDLS and CDR2 YYNGEE. This CDR3 is CASSERRGGAGLAGLDTQYF. CDR3 DNA: TGTGCCAGCAGCGAGAGAAGGGGGGGCGCCGGACTAGCGGGATTAGATACGCAGTATTTT.

The V gene is TRBV27, the J gene TRBJ1-5; no definite D call. CDR1 is MNHEY and CDR2 is SMNVEV in the germline V gene (reference sequence). The CDR3 loop spans 13 amino acids. Trimming took 6 bases from V and 7 from J, leaving 13 bases between them. The CDR3 nucleotides are TGTGCCAGCAGCGGCTTCGCAGGACAGCCCCAGCATTTT. Amino acids: CASSGFAGQPQHF.

This CDR3 reads CASSESPLTEGLNTEAFF. CDR3 sequence (DNA): TGTGCCAGCAGTGAAAGCCCTTTAACAGAGGGCTTGAACACTGAAGCTTTCTTT. The rearrangement links TRBV25-1 to TRBJ1-1; D unresolved. The ends were cut back, 2 bases at V and 0 bases at J, with 19 bases in the middle. Germline-derived CDR1 and CDR2 are MGHDK and SYGVNS. The CDR3 covers 18 residues. Drawing the rest from reference TRBV25-1 and TRBJ1-1, the complete variable domain is EADIYQTPRYLVIGTGKKITLECSQTMGHDKMYWYQQDPGMELHLIHYSYGVNSTEKGDLSSESTVSRIRTEHFPLTLESARPSHTSQYLCASSESPLTEGLNTEAFFGQGTRLTVV.

V and J are TRBV9 and TRBJ1-6; maybe TRBD1 (6 bases). V was pared by 4 bases and J by 9 bases, with 17 bases between. This CDR3 has 15 amino acids. Germline assignment: CDR1 SGDLS and CDR2 YYNGEE. CDR3 sequence (DNA): TGTGCCAGCAGCCCAAGTCGATCAGGGGTTTCACCCCTCCACTTT. Translated: CASSPSRSGVSPLHF. Combining the CDR3 with reference TRBV9 and TRBJ1-6 gives the whole variable domain DSGVTQTPKHLITATGQRVTLRCSPRSGDLSVYWYQQSLDQGLQFLIQYYNGEERAKGNILERFSAQQFPDLHSELNLSSLELGDSALYFCASSPSRSGVSPLHFGNGTRLTVT.

CDR3 loop: CASSQDSSYEQYF. The CDR3, as DNA: TGCGCCAGCAGCCAAGACTCCTCCTACGAGCAGTACTTC. V usage is TRBV4-3 and J usage is TRBJ2-7; D is unclear. Trimming pared 0 bases from V and 0 bases from J, leaving 3 bases between. The CDR3 loop spans 13 amino acids. Germline V gene lookup returns CDR1 LGHNA and CDR2 YSLEER.

This sequence joins TRBV6-5 and TRBJ2-7; a possible D gene is TRBD1 (5 bases). The CDR3 spans 15 residues. Deletions cut 5 bases from V and 5 bases from J, with 19 bases between. Germline CDR1 MNHEY, CDR2 SVGAGI. CDR3 nucleotides: TGTGCCAGCAGTCGCCGGAATAGGGGTGGGGACGAGCAGTACTTC. It encodes CASSRRNRGGDEQYF.

The chain combines TRBV7-9 with TRBJ2-5, with 7 bases fitting TRBD1. The V segment lost 2 bases and the J segment 2 bases; nucleotides outside the gene matches: 2. Germline loops: CDR1 SEHNR, CDR2 FQNEAQ (reference sequence). The CDR3 length is 14 residues. As DNA, the CDR3 is TGTGCCAGCAGCTTACGACAGGGTCAAGAGACCCAGTACTTC. It encodes CASSLRQGQETQYF.

This clone has a single count. The chain employs TRBV28 and TRBJ1-2; the D gene is possibly TRBD1 (5 bases). V was pared by 2 bases and J by 2 bases, with 9 bases between. There are 14 residues in the CDR3. Germline V gene lookup returns CDR1 MDHEN and CDR2 SYDVKM. Here the CDR3 DNA reads TGTGCCAGCAGTTTAGGAGGGGCCAACTATGGCTACACCTTC. Amino acid sequence: CASSLGGANYGYTF.

The CDR3 region has the DNA TGTGCCAGCAGCTTTGGTAGCAGCTCCCCCACAACTAATGAAAAACTGTTTTTT. Protein sequence: CASSFGSSSPTTNEKLFF. The chain links TRBV5-4 to TRBJ1-4; D is ambiguous. The CDR3 contains 18 residues. CDR1 and CDR2 (germline): SGHNT, YYREEE (reference sequence). Trimming took 2 bases from V and 0 from J, leaving 17 bases between them.

The J gene is TRBJ1-1, the V gene TRBV12-3 or TRBV12-4; 7 positions agree with TRBD1. This CDR3 comprises 12 residues. The J segment lost 6 bases and the V segment lost 6 bases, leaving 4 bases of the junction unmatched. The CDR3 protein is CASSPQGSEAFF. The CDR3 bases are TGTGCCAGCAGCCCACAGGGGTCTGAAGCTTTCTTT.

This chain connects TRBV6-5 to TRBJ1-2, with D tentatively TRBD1 (5 bases). Looked up from germline, CDR1 is MNHEY and CDR2 is SVGAGI. The germline V and J ends were trimmed by 7 bases and 4 bases, with 10 bases remaining between them. This CDR3 contains 12 residues. CDR3 in DNA: TGTGCCAGCACCGGGGGTTCCTATGGCTACACCTTC. Translation gives CASTGGSYGYTF.

This chain connects TRBV24-1 to TRBJ2-1; TRBD2 matches at 7 bases. The ends lost 12 bases at V and 5 bases at J; junction bases unmatched: 12. CDR3 length: 14 amino acids. CDR1 is KGHDR and CDR2 is SFDVKD in the germline V gene. The DNA for the CDR3 is TGTGCCCGGGAGGTTCAAAATATAAACAATGAGCAGTTCTTC. It encodes CAREVQNINNEQFF.

This clone was observed a handful of times. The chain links TRBV6-6 to TRBJ1-5; 7 nucleotides agree with TRBD1. The V segment lost 6 bases and the J segment 6 bases; nucleotides outside the gene matches: 8. Germline values: CDR1 MNHNY, CDR2 SVGAGI (reference sequence). CDR3 length: 14 residues. The CDR3 protein is CASSDDRVSQPQHF. CDR3 DNA: TGTGCCAGCAGCGACGACAGGGTGAGTCAGCCCCAGCATTTT.

J is TRBJ1-1 and V is TRBV5-1, with 9 bases lining up with TRBD1. Germline lookup yields CDR1 SGHRS and CDR2 YFSETQ. The CDR3 sequence is 16 residues long. V was clipped by 0 bases and J by 3 bases; unmatched bases: 6. This CDR3 reads CASSLGTGDWDTEAFF. CDR3 sequence (DNA): TGCGCCAGCAGCTTGGGGACAGGGGATTGGGACACTGAAGCTTTCTTT.

The chain carries TRBV7-9 and TRBJ2-7, with a tentative D call TRBD1 (5 bases). The ends were cut back, 4 bases at V and 4 bases at J, with 20 bases in the middle. Germline CDR1 and CDR2: SEHNR and FQNEAQ (reference sequence). This CDR3 has 16 residues. The CDR3 DNA reads TGTGCCAGCAGCTCCTTGGGGCCCTTCACTCGATACGAGCAGTACTTC. Its translation: CASSSLGPFTRYEQYF.

The chain uses TRBV11-2 and TRBJ2-1, with 14 bases fitting TRBD2. Germline V lookup: CDR1 SGHAT, CDR2 FQNNGV. The CDR3 is 17 residues long. V shed 5 bases, J shed 6 bases, and the junction held 9 bases outside the gene matches. CDR3 protein: CASSKGTSGSLINEQFF. CDR3 nucleotide sequence: TGTGCCAGCAGCAAAGGGACTAGCGGGAGTCTTATCAATGAGCAGTTCTTC.

This rearrangement joins TRBV7-2 to TRBJ1-3; D is unclear. This CDR3 is built from 16 residues. Trimming took off 4 bases at V and 3 bases at J, with 16 bases between the two ends. Germline loops: CDR1 SGHTA, CDR2 FQGNSA. The CDR3 sequence is CASSSLAVNIGNTIYF. The CDR3 coding sequence is TGTGCCAGCAGCTCATTAGCGGTTAATATTGGAAACACCATATATTTT.